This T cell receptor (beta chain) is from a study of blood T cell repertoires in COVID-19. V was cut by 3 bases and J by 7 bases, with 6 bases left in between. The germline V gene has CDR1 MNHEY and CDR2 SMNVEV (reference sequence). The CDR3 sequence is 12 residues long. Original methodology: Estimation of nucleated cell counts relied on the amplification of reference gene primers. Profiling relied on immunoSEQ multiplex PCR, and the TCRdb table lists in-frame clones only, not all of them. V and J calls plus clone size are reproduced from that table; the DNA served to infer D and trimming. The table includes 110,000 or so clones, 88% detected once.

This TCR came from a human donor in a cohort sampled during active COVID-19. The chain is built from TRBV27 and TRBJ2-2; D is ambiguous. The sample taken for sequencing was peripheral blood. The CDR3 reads CASSLAVGELFF. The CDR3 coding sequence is TGTGCCAGCAGTTTGGCTGTCGGGGAGCTGTTTTTT.